The clone carrying this T cell receptor (beta chain) was recorded many times. Its antigen is as yet unknown. This sample was included in a study of T cells in Graves' hyperthyroidism and ophthalmopathy. Findings and caveats of the study: Separating ophthalmopathy from stable hyperthyroidism was achieved by a 13 V-J model. In blood, most of the thyroid clonotypes expanded above 0.001 were also present.

The CDR3 sequence is 14 residues long. Germline V CDR1 and CDR2: LGHDT, YNNKEL (reference sequence). V was pared by 3 bases and J by 0 bases, with 8 bases between. Reasons for excluding patients were uncontrolled infection, other autoimmune disease, pregnancy or lactation. Based on clinical symptoms, serum thyroxine and TRAb, thyroid ultrasound and orbital computed tomography, diagnoses were reached. There were TCR beta CDR3 regions amplified from RNA transcripts. A set of HTBI primers served as the primers for a first-round RT-PCR of the TCR CDR3. Via MiXCR, TCRdb re-called the multiplex PCR reads, giving one row per CDR3 protein. This sample carries some 300,000 distinct CDR3 sequences, 15% to 20% of them seen once, and the ten largest clones take 33%.

The chain recombines TRBV3-1 with TRBJ1-1; D is unresolved. Sequencing was carried out using blood. The TCR was taken from a man aged 25-40 years with Graves' hyperthyroidism. The CDR3 reads CASSQKGLNTEAFF. DNA of the CDR3: TGTGCCAGCAGCCAGAAGGGCTTGAACACTGAAGCTTTCTTT. Drawing the rest from reference TRBV3-1 and TRBJ1-1, the complete variable domain is DTAVSQTPKYLVTQMGNDKSIKCEQNLGHDTMYWYKQDSKKFLKIMFSYNNKELIINETVPNRFSPKSPDKAHLNLHINSLELGDSAVYFCASSQKGLNTEAFFGQGTRLTVV.